This entry describes one T cell receptor (beta chain). Germline V gene data show CDR1 as SGHVS and CDR2 as FNYEAQ. The germline V and J ends were trimmed by 7 bases and 5 bases, with 18 bases remaining between them. This CDR3 region has 15 residues. The data were taken from a study of blood T cell repertoires in COVID-19. Study as a whole: Material from acute and convalescent COVID-19 was sourced from the United States, Italy and Spain.

Repertoires were generated with immunoSEQ multiplex PCR, while TCRdb's copy carries only in-frame clones and drops some. The sample records roughly 99,000 clones, about 90% being singletons. The TCR comes from a man aged 50 to 60 with COVID-19, enrolled during active disease. The specimen was peripheral blood. This sequence joins TRBV7-6 and TRBJ2-1, with D maybe TRBD1 (7 bases). This CDR3 is CASTPQGGRDNEQFF. CDR3 nucleotide sequence: TGTGCCAGCACCCCCCAGGGGGGAAGGGACAATGAGCAGTTCTTC.